The T cell receptor beta chain under discussion was sequenced for a study of post-analysis software for immune sequencing data. Study overall: Patients with relapsing-remitting, secondary progressive and progressive-relapsing multiple sclerosis courses were all represented.

Broader study findings: Included in a set of several TRBV segments more frequent in patients than controls were TRBV5-6, TRBV5-1 and TRBV20-1. Under F measure analysis, samples from one preparation batch co-clustered strongly. Among multiple sclerosis patients, normalized Chao1 diversity was significantly below that of controls.

Libraries were made from TCR beta cDNA, and they carried unique molecular identifiers. There were roughly 0.95 to 10 million T cells, and about 500,000 cDNA molecules came from them. TCRdb re-called the PCR reads with MiXCR, one entry per CDR3 protein. The sample holds roughly 800,000 distinct CDR3 sequences, about 53% seen once. In the case of this clonotype: No antigen is known for it.

Germline values: CDR1 SGHRS, CDR2 YFSETQ. Trimming cost V 0 bases and J 7 bases, with 14 bases left between them. The CDR3 runs to 14 residues. The receptor's source is a girl aged 5 to 17 with multiple sclerosis. The V and J genes are TRBV5-1 and TRBJ2-7; D unclear. The source material was blood. The CDR3 DNA follows: TGCGCCAGCAGCTTGGCCCTCGGCGCTCGGGAGCAGTACTTC. It is translated as CASSLALGAREQYF. The full variable domain, its missing parts supplied by reference TRBV5-1 and TRBJ2-7, is KAGVTQTPRYLIKTRGQQVTLSCSPISGHRSVSWYQQTPGQGLQFLFEYFSETQRNKGNFPGRFSGRQFSNSRSEMNVSTLELGDSALYLCASSLALGAREQYFGPGTRLTVT.